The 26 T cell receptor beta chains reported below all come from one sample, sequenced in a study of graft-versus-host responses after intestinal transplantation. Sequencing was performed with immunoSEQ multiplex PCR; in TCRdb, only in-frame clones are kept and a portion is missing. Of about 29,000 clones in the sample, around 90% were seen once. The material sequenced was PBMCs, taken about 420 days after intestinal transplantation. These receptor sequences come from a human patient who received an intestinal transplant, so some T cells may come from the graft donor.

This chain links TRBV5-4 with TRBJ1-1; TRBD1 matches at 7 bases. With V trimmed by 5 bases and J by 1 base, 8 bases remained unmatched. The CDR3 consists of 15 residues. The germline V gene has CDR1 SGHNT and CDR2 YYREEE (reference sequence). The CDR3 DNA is TGTGCCAGCAGGAAACAGGGGCCGGGGAACACTGAAGCTTTCTTT. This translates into CASRKQGPGNTEAFF.

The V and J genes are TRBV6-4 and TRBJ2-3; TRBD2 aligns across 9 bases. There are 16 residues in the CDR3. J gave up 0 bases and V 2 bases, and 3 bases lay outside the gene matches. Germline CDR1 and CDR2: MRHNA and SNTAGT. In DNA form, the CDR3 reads TGTGCCAGCAGTGACCTGGCGGGGGGGAGCACAGATACGCAGTATTTT. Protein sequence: CASSDLAGGSTDTQYF.

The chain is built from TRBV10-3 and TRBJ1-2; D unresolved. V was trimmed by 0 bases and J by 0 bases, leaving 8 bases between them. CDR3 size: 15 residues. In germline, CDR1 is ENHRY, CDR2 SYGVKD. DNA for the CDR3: TGTGCCATCAGTGAGTCCAGAGCTTCTAACTATGGCTACACCTTC. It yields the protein CAISESRASNYGYTF.

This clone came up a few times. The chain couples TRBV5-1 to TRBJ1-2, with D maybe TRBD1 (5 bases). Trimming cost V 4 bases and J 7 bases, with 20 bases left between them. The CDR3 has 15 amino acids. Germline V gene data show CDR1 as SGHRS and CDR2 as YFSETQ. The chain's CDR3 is CASSPDRGTLCGYTF. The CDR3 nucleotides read TGCGCCAGCAGCCCAGACAGAGGCACCTTGTGTGGCTACACCTTC.

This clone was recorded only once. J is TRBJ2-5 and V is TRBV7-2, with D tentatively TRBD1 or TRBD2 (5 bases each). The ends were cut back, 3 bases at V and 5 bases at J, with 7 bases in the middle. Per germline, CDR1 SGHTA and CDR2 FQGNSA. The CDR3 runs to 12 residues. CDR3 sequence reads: CASSFRGETQYF. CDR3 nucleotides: TGTGCCAGCAGCTTTCGGGGCGAGACCCAGTACTTC.

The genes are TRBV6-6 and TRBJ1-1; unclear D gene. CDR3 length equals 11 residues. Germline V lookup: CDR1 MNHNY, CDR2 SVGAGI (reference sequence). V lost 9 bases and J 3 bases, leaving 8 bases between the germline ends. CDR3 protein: CASRSYTEAFF. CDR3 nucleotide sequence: TGTGCCAGTAGGAGTTACACTGAAGCTTTCTTT.

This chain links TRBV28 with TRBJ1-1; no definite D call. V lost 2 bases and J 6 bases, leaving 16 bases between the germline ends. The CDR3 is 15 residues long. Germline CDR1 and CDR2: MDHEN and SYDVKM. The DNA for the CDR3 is TGTGCCAGCAGTTTAAGGCGGGTGTCTCTTTCTGAAGCTTTCTTT. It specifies CASSLRRVSLSEAFF. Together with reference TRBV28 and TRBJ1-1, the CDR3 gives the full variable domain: DVKVTQSSRYLVKRTGEKVFLECVQDMDHENMFWYRQDPGLGLRLIYFSYDVKMKEKGDIPEGYSVSREKKERFSLILESASTNQTSMYLCASSLRRVSLSEAFFGQGTRLTVV.

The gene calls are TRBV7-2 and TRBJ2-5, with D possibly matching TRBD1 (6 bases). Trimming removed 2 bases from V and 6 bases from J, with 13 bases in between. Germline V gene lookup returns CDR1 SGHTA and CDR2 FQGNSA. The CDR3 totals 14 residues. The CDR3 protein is CASSLPGVSKTQYF. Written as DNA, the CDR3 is TGTGCCAGCAGCTTACCAGGGGTTTCGAAGACCCAGTACTTC. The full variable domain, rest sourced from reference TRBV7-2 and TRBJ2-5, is GAGVSQSPSNKVTEKGKDVELRCDPISGHTALYWYRQSLGQGLEFLIYFQGNSAPDKSGLPSDRFSAERTGGSVSTLTIQRTQQEDSAVYLCASSLPGVSKTQYFGPGTRLLVL.

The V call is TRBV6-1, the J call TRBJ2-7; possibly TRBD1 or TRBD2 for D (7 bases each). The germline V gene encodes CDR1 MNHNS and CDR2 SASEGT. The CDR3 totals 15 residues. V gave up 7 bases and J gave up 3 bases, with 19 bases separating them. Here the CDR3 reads CASTGGPGQNYEQYF. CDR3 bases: TGTGCCAGCACCGGGGGGCCGGGACAGAACTACGAGCAGTACTTC.

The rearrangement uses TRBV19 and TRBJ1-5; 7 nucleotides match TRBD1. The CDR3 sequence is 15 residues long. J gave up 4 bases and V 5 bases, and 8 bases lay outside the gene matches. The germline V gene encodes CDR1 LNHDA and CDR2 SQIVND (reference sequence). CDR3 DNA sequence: TGTGCCAGTAGTCTTCAACCCAGGGGGAATCAGCCCCAGCATTTT. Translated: CASSLQPRGNQPQHF.

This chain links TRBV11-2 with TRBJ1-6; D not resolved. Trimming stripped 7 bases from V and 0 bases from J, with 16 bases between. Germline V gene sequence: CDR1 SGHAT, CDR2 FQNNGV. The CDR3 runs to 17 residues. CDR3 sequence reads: CASTLEGQSSYNSPLHF. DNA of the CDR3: TGTGCCAGCACTTTAGAGGGCCAGAGCTCCTATAATTCACCCCTCCACTTT.

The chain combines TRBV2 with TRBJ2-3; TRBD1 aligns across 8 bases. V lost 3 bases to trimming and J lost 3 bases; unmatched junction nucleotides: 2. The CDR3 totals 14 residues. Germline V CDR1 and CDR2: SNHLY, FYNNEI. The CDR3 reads CASSDQGATDTQYF. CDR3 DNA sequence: TGTGCCAGCAGTGACCAGGGGGCAACAGATACGCAGTATTTT.

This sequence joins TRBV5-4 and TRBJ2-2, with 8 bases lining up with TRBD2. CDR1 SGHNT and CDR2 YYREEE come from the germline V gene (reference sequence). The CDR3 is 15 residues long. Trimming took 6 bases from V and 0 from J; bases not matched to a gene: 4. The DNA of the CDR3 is TGTGCCAGCATTAGCGGGGCAGCGAACACCGGGGAGCTGTTTTTT. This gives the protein CASISGAANTGELFF.

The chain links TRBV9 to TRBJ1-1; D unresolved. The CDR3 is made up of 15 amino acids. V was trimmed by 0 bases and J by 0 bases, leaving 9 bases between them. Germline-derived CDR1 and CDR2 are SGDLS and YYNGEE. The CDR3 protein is CASSVESGMNTEAFF. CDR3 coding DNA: TGTGCCAGCAGCGTAGAATCCGGGATGAACACTGAAGCTTTCTTT.

The CDR3 loop reads CASSLKALLGPGHEQFF. The DNA of the CDR3 is TGTGCCAGCAGCTTAAAGGCCCTATTAGGCCCGGGGCATGAGCAGTTCTTC. V is TRBV7-9 and J is TRBJ2-1; tentatively, D is TRBD1 or TRBD2 (5 bases each). The CDR3 runs to 17 residues. V shed 2 bases and J shed 8 bases, with 22 bases lying between them. The germline CDR1 and CDR2 sequences are SEHNR and FQNEAQ (reference sequence).

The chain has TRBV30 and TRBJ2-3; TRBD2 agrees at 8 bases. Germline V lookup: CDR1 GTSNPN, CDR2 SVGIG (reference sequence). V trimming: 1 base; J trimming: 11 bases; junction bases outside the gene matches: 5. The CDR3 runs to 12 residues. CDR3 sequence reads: CAWSDRGGVQYF. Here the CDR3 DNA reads TGTGCCTGGAGTGACCGGGGGGGGGTGCAGTATTTT.

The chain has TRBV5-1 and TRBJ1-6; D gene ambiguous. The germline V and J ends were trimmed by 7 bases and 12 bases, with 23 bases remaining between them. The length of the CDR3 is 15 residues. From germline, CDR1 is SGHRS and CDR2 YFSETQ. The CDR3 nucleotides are TGCGCCAGCTCCCCGCAGACCGCTCTCACGAGACCCCTCCACTTT. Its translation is CASSPQTALTRPLHF.

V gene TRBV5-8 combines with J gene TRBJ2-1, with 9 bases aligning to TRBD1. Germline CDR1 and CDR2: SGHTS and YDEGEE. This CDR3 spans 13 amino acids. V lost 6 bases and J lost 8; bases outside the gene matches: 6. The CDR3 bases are TGTGCCAGCAACGTGGACAGGGGACATGAGCAGTTCTTC. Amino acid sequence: CASNVDRGHEQFF.

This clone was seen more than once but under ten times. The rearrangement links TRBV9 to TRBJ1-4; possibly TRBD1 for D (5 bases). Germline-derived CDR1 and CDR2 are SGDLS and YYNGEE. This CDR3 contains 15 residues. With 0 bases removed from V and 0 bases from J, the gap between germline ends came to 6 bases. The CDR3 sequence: CASSVGGATNEKLFF. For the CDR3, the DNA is TGTGCCAGCAGCGTAGGGGGGGCAACTAATGAAAAACTGTTTTTT.

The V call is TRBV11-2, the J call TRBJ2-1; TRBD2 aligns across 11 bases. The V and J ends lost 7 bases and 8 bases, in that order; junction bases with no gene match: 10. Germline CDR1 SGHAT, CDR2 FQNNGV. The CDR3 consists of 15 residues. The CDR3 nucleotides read TGTGCCAGCAACCCGCTTAGCGGGAGGGTCTATGAGCAGTTCTTC. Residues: CASNPLSGRVYEQFF.

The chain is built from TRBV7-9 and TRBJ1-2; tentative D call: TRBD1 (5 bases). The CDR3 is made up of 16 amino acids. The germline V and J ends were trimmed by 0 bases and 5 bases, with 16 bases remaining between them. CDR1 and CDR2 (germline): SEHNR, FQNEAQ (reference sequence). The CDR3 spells CASSLAPPGGRYGYTF. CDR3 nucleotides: TGTGCCAGCAGCTTAGCCCCCCCCGGGGGGAGATATGGCTACACCTTC.

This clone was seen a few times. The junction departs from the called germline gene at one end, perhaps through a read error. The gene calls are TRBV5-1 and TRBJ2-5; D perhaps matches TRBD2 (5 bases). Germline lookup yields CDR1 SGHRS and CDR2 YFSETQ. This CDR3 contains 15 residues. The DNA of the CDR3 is TGCGCCAGCAGCTTGTCATCGCGGGCCCAAGAGGCCCAGTACTTC. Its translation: CASSLSSRAQEAQYF.

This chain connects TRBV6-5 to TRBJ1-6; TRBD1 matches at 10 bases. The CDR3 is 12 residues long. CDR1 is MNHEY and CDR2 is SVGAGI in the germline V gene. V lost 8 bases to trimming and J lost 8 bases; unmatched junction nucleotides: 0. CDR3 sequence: CASGTGDSPLHF. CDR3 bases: TGTGCCAGCGGGACAGGGGATTCACCCCTCCACTTT.

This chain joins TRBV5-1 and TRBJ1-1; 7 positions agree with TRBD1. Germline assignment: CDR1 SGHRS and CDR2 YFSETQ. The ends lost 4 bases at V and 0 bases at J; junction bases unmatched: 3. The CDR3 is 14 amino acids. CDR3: CASSPTGMNTEAFF. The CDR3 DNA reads TGCGCCAGCAGCCCGACAGGGATGAACACTGAAGCTTTCTTT.

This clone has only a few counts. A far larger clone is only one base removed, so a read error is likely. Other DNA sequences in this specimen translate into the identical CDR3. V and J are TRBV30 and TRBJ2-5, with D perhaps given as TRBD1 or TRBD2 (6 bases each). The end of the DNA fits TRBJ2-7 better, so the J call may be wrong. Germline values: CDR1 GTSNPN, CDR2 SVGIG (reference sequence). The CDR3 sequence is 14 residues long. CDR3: CAWTRPGAPYEQYF. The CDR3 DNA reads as TGTGCCTGGACCCGTCCGGGGGCGCCCTACGAGCAGTACTTC.

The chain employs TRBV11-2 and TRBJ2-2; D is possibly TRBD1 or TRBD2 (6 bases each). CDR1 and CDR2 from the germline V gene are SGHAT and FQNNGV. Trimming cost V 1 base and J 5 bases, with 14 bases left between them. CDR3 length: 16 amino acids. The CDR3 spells CASSLVPGAGTGELFF. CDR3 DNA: TGTGCCAGCAGCTTAGTGCCGGGGGCAGGGACCGGGGAGCTGTTTTTT.